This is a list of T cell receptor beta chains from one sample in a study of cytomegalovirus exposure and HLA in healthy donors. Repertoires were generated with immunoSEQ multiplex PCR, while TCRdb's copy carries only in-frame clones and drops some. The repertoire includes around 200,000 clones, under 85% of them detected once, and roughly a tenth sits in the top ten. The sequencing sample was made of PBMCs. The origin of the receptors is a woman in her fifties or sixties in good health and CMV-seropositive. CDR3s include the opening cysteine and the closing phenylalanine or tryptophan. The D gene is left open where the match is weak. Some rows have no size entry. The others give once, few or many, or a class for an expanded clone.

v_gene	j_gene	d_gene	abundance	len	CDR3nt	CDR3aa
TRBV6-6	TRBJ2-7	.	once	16	TGTGCCAGCAGTCCCCTCCCCAGGGGAGGGACGTACGAGCAGTACTTC	CASSPLPRGGTYEQYF
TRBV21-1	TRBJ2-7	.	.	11	TGTACCTCACTGGAGGGTTACGAGCAGTACTTC	CTSLEGYEQYF
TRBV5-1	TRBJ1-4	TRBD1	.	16	TGCGCCAGCAGCTTGAGGGACAGAGCGTCGAATGAAAAACTGTTTTTT	CASSLRDRASNEKLFF
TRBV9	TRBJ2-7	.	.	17	TGTGCCAGCAGCGTAGCCGGATCGGGAGCAGGTCCCTACGAGCAGTACTTC	CASSVAGSGAGPYEQYF
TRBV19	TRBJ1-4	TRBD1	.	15	TGTGCCAGTAGTCCCAACAGGGGTTTCGATGAAAAACTGTTTTTT	CASSPNRGFDEKLFF
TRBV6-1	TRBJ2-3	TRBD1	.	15	TGTGCCAGCAGCCAGACAGGGTTTGGTACAGATACGCAGTATTTT	CASSQTGFGTDTQYF
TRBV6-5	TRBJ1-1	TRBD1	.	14	TGTGCCAGCAGTTCCCGAGGGACAGATCTTGAAGCTTTCTTT	CASSSRGTDLEAFF
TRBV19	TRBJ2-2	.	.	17	TGTGCCAGTAGTTACACCCGGATGACAGGGAACACCGGGGAGCTGTTTTTT	CASSYTRMTGNTGELFF
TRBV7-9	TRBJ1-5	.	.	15	TGTGCCAGCAGCCCTGAGACAGCCCTCAATCAGCCCCAGCATTTT	CASSPETALNQPQHF
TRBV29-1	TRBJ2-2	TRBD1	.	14	TGCAGCGTACTGACAGGGTCTAACACCGGGGAGCTGTTTTTT	CSVLTGSNTGELFF
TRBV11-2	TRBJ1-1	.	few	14	TGTGCCAGCAGCTTAACAGGGCCGAACACTGAAGCTTTCTTT	CASSLTGPNTEAFF
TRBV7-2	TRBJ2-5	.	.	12	TGTGCCAGCAGCCCTAATCGGGAGACCCAGTACTTC	CASSPNRETQYF
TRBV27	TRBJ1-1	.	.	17	TGTGCCAGCAGTTTATGGGGCCAGGGTGAGGTTGAAACTGAAGCTTTCTTT	CASSLWGQGEVETEAFF
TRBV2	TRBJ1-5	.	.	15	TGTGCCAGCAGTGGGGGGGGTTTATCGGGTCAGCCCCAGCATTTT	CASSGGGLSGQPQHF
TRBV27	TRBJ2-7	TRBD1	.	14	TGTGCCAGCAGTTCGGGACAGGGGGCGGGCGAGCAGTACTTC	CASSSGQGAGEQYF
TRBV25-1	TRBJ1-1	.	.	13	TGTGCCAGCAGGGGGGGGGTCACGGCTGAAGCTTTCTTT	CASRGGVTAEAFF
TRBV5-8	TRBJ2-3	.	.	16	TGTGCCAGCAGCTGGGTTGGGGGGGGCCGTGCAGATACGCAGTATTTT	CASSWVGGGRADTQYF
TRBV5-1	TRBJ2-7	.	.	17	TGCGCCAGCAGGCGTCTAGGCAGGGATGTAGGTCCCTACGAGCAGTACTTC	CASRRLGRDVGPYEQYF
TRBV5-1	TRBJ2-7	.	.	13	TGCGCCAGCAGCTTGGATATAGCCTACGAGCAGTACTTC	CASSLDIAYEQYF
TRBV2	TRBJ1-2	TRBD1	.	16	TGTGCCAGCAGTGCAAGGACAGGAAAAATTGAGTATGGCTACACCTTC	CASSARTGKIEYGYTF
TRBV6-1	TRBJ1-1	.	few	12	TGTGCCAGCAGTGAAAGAGGGAACGAAGCTTTCTTT	CASSERGNEAFF
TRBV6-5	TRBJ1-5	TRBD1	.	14	TGTGCCAGCAGGACAGGGTATAGCGATCAGCCCCAGCATTTT	CASRTGYSDQPQHF
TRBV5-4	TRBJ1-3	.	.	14	TGTGCCAGCAGCATCATGGGGGGTTGGGACACCATATATTTT	CASSIMGGWDTIYF
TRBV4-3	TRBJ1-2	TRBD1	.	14	TGCGCCAGCAGCCCCGGGGACAGCCTCTATGGCTACACCTTC	CASSPGDSLYGYTF
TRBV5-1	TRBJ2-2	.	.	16	TGCGCCAGCAGCTTGTCCGGGTATCCGGACACCGGGGAGCTGTTTTTT	CASSLSGYPDTGELFF
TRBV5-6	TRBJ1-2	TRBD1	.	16	TGTGCCAGCAGCCGGGTGACAGGGGCTTTGGACTATGGCTACACCTTC	CASSRVTGALDYGYTF
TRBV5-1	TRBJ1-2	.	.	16	TGCGCCAGCAGCTTGGCCCCGGGGCAGGGAGGCTATGGCTACACCTTC	CASSLAPGQGGYGYTF
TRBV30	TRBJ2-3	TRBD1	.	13	TGTGCCTCCCAAAGGGGGCAAGGAGATACGCAGTATTTT	CASQRGQGDTQYF
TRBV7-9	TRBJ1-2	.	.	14	TGTGCCAGCAGCTCCGATTCTCCCTCTCGGGGCTACACCTTC	CASSSDSPSRGYTF
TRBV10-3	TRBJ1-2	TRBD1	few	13	TGTGCCATCAGTGGGACAGGGAACTATGGCTACACCTTC	CAISGTGNYGYTF
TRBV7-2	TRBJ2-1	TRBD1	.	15	TGTGCCAGCAGCTTGGGACAGGGGGCGCTGGGTGAGCAGTTCTTC	CASSLGQGALGEQFF
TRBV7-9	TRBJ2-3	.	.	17	TGTGCCAGCAGCTCCCCCGTGTTTCGGGGGGCCCCCGTTACGCAGTATTTT	CASSSPVFRGAPVTQYF
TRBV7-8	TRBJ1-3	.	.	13	TGTGCCAGCAGCGAGAACAGGGGAAACACCATATATTTT	CASSENRGNTIYF
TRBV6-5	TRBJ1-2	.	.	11	TGTGCCAGCAGTGTTCTGTATGGCTACACCTTC	CASSVLYGYTF
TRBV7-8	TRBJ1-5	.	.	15	TGTGCCAGCAGCCAAACAGGGCTAGGGAATCAGCCCCAGCATTTT	CASSQTGLGNQPQHF
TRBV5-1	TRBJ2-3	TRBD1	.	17	TGCGCCAGCAGTAGGGCCCCCTGGGGACAGGGCCCAGATACGCAGTATTTT	CASSRAPWGQGPDTQYF
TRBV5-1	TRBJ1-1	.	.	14	TGCGCCAGCAGCTTGGGACAGCAGAACACTGAAGCTTTCTTT	CASSLGQQNTEAFF
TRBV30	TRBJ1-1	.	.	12	TGTGCCTGGAGCCGGCAGGGGACTGAAGCTTTCTTT	CAWSRQGTEAFF
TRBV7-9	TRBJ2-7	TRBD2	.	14	TGTGCCATCGACCGGGGGGATTTATCCTACGAGCAGTACTTC	CAIDRGDLSYEQYF
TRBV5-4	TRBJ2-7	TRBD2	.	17	TGTGCCAGCAGCTTGGCCAGCGGGGGGCCCGCACTCTACGAGCAGTACTTC	CASSLASGGPALYEQYF
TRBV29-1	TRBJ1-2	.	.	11	TGCAGCGTTAGGGAGGCTAGGGGCTACACCTTC	CSVREARGYTF
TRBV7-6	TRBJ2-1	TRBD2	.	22	TGTGCCAGCAGCCAGCCTCCCGGGACTAGCGGGGGGGCGGTATGGGGCAACAATGAGCAGTTCTTC	CASSQPPGTSGGAVWGNNEQFF
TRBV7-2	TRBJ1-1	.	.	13	TGTGCCAGCAGCTTACCAGGGTACACTGAAGCTTTCTTT	CASSLPGYTEAFF
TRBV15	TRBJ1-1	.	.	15	TGTGCCACCAGCAGAGTAGAGGGAATACACACTGAAGCTTTCTTT	CATSRVEGIHTEAFF